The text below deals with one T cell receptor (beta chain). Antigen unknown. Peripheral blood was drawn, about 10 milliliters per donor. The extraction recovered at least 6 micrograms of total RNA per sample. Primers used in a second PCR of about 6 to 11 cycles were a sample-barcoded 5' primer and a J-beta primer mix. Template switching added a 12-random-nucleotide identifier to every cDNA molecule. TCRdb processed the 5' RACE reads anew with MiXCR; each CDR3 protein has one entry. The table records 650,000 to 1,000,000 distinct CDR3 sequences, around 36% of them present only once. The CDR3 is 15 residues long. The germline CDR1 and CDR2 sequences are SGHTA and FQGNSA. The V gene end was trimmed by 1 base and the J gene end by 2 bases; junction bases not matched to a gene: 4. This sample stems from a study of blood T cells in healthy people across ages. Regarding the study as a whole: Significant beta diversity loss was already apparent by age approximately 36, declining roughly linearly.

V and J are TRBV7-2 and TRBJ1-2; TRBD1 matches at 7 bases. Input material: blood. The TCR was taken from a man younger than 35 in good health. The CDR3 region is CASSLVQGENYGYTF. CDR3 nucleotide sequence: TGTGCCAGCAGCTTAGTTCAGGGGGAGAACTATGGCTACACCTTC.